These 17 T cell receptor beta chains share one sample of origin, sequenced in a study of cytomegalovirus exposure and HLA in healthy donors (dated by TCRdb to the late 2010s). Libraries were made using the immunoSEQ multiplex PCR assay. The multiplex PCR relied on a mix of 60 forward primers for TCR Vbeta segments and 13 reverse primers for TCR Jbeta segments. The immuneACCESS repertoire file appears here via TCRdb, limited to in-frame rearrangements. These files lack a portion of the clones; in checked studies, under half of the deficit traces to unresolved V genes, and the cause of the others is not known. In this sample's table one finds tens of thousands of clones. The top ten hold 4% to 5.5% of the sample. The sequenced material came from PBMCs. These receptors were taken from a man younger than 45 in good health and CMV-seropositive.

The chain uses TRBV5-1 and TRBJ1-1; D is possibly TRBD1 (5 bases). This CDR3 is built from 16 residues. Germline CDR1 and CDR2: SGHRS and YFSETQ. V was cut by 4 bases and J by 0 bases, with 16 bases left in between. The CDR3 is CASSPGHGAMNTEAFF. The CDR3, as DNA: TGCGCCAGCAGCCCAGGACATGGGGCTATGAACACTGAAGCTTTCTTT.

The chain has TRBV5-1 and TRBJ1-1; a weak D match, TRBD1 (5 bases). Germline values: CDR1 SGHRS, CDR2 YFSETQ. The CDR3 runs to 14 residues. The V end was cut by 1 base, the J end by 2 bases, with 9 bases between. The CDR3 sequence is CASSLSTVNTEAFF. Written as DNA, the CDR3 is TGCGCCAGCAGCTTGTCGACAGTTAACACTGAAGCTTTCTTT.

This sequence joins TRBV7-3 and TRBJ2-1; perhaps TRBD1 as D (7 bases). The CDR3 covers 15 residues. Germline V gene data show CDR1 as SGHTA and CDR2 as FQGTGA. Trimming shortened V by 4 bases and J by 6 bases, and 16 bases separated the two germline ends. CDR3: CASSSGGTSLNEQFF. For the CDR3, the DNA is TGTGCCAGCAGCTCAGGGGGGACTTCTCTCAATGAGCAGTTCTTC.

The genes are TRBV9 and TRBJ2-6; TRBD1 aligns across 11 bases. After removal of 4 bases from V and 3 bases from J, the junction contained 6 bases not matched to a gene. CDR1 is SGDLS, CDR2 YYNGEE, per germline. The CDR3 totals 17 residues. The CDR3 bases are TGTGCCAGCAGCCCGCGGACAGGGGGCGGTGGGGCCAACGTCCTGACTTTC. Protein product: CASSPRTGGGGANVLTF.

V and J are TRBV5-1 and TRBJ1-6, with unresolved D. The length of the CDR3 is 15 residues. V was trimmed by 0 bases and J by 5 bases, leaving 9 bases between them. Germline V gives CDR1 SGHRS, CDR2 YFSETQ. The CDR3 spells CASSLETADNSPLHF. DNA of the CDR3: TGCGCCAGCAGCTTGGAAACAGCCGATAATTCACCCCTCCACTTT.

V usage is TRBV30 and J usage is TRBJ2-5, with 9 bases lining up with TRBD2. The assigned J gene may be wrong: the sequence end matches TRBJ2-7 better. Germline assignment: CDR1 GTSNPN and CDR2 SVGIG (reference sequence). This CDR3 has 14 amino acids. The CDR3 coding sequence is TGTGCCTGGTCCGCGGGAGGGGACTCCTACGAGCAGTACTTC. Translation: CAWSAGGDSYEQYF.

V gene TRBV30 combines with J gene TRBJ1-5; the D is unclear. Per the germline V gene, CDR1 is GTSNPN and CDR2 is SVGIG (reference sequence). The CDR3 contains 14 residues. Trimming removed 3 bases at V and 11 bases at J, with 20 bases between. For the CDR3, the DNA is TGTGCCTGGAGCTCGTTACGGTTCATTGAAGCCCAGCATTTT. The encoded protein is CAWSSLRFIEAQHF.

DNA for the CDR3: TGTGCCAGCAGTGTCCGGGCCGGGGAGCTGTTTTTT. Its translation: CASSVRAGELFF. The rearrangement joins TRBV25-1 to TRBJ2-2, with D unresolved. In germline, CDR1 is MGHDK, CDR2 SYGVNS. The CDR3 consists of 12 residues. V lost 4 bases and J lost 6, with 6 bases in between.

The V call is TRBV5-1, the J call TRBJ2-5; 8 bases map to TRBD1. Germline V CDR1 and CDR2: SGHRS, YFSETQ. The CDR3 spans 14 residues. The trim removed 4 bases at V and 1 base at J, leaving 3 bases unmatched. The CDR3 nucleotides read TGCGCCAGCAGCGCGGGACAGGTCCAAGAGACCCAGTACTTC. Protein sequence: CASSAGQVQETQYF.

J is TRBJ2-5 and V is TRBV7-9; 7 bases line up with TRBD2. Trimming at V came to 1 base and at J to 4 bases, leaving 6 bases not matched to a gene. Germline V gene data show CDR1 as SEHNR and CDR2 as FQNEAQ (reference sequence). The CDR3 totals 15 residues. The DNA of the CDR3 is TGTGCCAGCAGCTTAGTTCGCGGGGGAAGAGAGACCCAGTACTTC. This codes for CASSLVRGGRETQYF.

This chain connects TRBV10-1 to TRBJ2-7, with no clear D. Germline V gives CDR1 WNHNN, CDR2 SYGVQD (reference sequence). The CDR3 has 9 amino acids. V lost 9 bases and J 4 bases, leaving 4 bases between the germline ends. CDR3 DNA: TGCGCCAGTCGGTACGAGCAGTACTTC. It yields the protein CASRYEQYF.

The gene calls are TRBV4-1 and TRBJ2-7, with 9 bases aligning to TRBD1. The V gene's germline CDR1 is MGHRA and CDR2 YSYEKL. The CDR3 contains 17 residues. After removal of 0 bases from V and 1 base from J, the junction contained 7 bases not matched to a gene. The CDR3 DNA is TGCGCCAGCAGCCAAGACAACACAGGGGGCGCATCCTACGAGCAGTACTTC. Its protein product is CASSQDNTGGASYEQYF.

V gene TRBV5-4 combines with J gene TRBJ2-1; 14 nucleotides line up with TRBD2. Looked up from germline, CDR1 is SGHNT and CDR2 is YYREEE (reference sequence). Unmatched junction bases numbered 9, after V lost 4 bases and J lost 6 bases. The CDR3 has 17 residues. CDR3 residues: CASSPGLAGVRSNEQFF. The CDR3 DNA reads as TGTGCCAGCAGCCCGGGACTAGCGGGAGTTAGAAGCAATGAGCAGTTCTTC. The full variable domain, with the rest looked up from reference TRBV5-4 and TRBJ2-1, is ETGVTQSPTHLIKTRGQQVTLRCSSQSGHNTVSWYQQALGQGPQFIFQYYREEENGRGNFPPRFSGLQFPNYSSELNVNALELDDSALYLCASSPGLAGVRSNEQFFGPGTRLTVL.

The genes are TRBV10-3 and TRBJ1-4; a weak D match, TRBD1 (6 bases). The CDR3 is 13 residues long. Trimming took 8 bases from V and 6 from J, leaving 13 bases between them. The germline V gene encodes CDR1 ENHRY and CDR2 SYGVKD. The CDR3 loop reads CAISINRDEKLFF. The CDR3 nucleotides read TGTGCCATCTCTATTAACAGGGATGAAAAACTGTTTTTT.

The chain is built from TRBV19 and TRBJ1-1; 8 nucleotides align to TRBD1. The CDR3 extends over 13 amino acids. Germline assignment: CDR1 LNHDA and CDR2 SQIVND (reference sequence). V gave up 7 bases and J gave up 10 bases; unmatched junction bases: 11. In DNA, the CDR3 is TGTGCCAGTAAAGACAGGGGACAAACGCTAGCTTTCTTT. Encoded protein: CASKDRGQTLAFF. Full variable domain (rest looked up from reference TRBV19 and TRBJ1-1): DGGITQSPKYLFRKEGQNVTLSCEQNLNHDAMYWYRQDPGQGLRLIYYSQIVNDFQKGDIAEGYSVSREKKESFPLTVTSAQKNPTAFYLCASKDRGQTLAFFGQGTRLTVV.

The CDR3 loop is CSVEVRGVRGYTF. In DNA form, the CDR3 reads TGCAGCGTTGAAGTACGGGGGGTCCGTGGCTACACCTTC. The genes are TRBV29-1 and TRBJ1-2; D might be TRBD1 (5 bases). In germline, CDR1 is SQVTM, CDR2 ANQGSEA. The CDR3 is 13 amino acids. V was pared by 1 base and J by 7 bases, with 13 bases between.

The chain is built from TRBV9 and TRBJ1-5; no definite D call. Trimming took off 0 bases at V and 3 bases at J, with 4 bases between the two ends. Germline V gives CDR1 SGDLS, CDR2 YYNGEE. The CDR3 is 13 residues long. The CDR3 DNA is TGTGCCAGCAGCGTAGCTCCCAATCAGCCCCAGCATTTT. Protein sequence: CASSVAPNQPQHF.